The rows below give T cell receptor beta chains drawn from one sample of a study of immune evolution from preneoplasia to lung adenocarcinoma. Profiled with immunoSEQ multiplex PCR; TCRdb holds only in-frame clones, not every one. Of 9,000 to 13,000 clones listed, more than 75% were seen once; the top ten hold approximately 4.4%. The sample consisted of FFPE minimally invasive lung adenocarcinoma tissue. Receptors were obtained from a person aged 70 to 85 with lung adenocarcinoma. CDR3s include the opening cysteine and the closing phenylalanine or tryptophan. D genes are given only for firm matches. Clone size, where shown, is once, few, many, or a class for clones that have expanded.

>TRBV9|TRBJ1-2|NA|NA
CASSVEPGTLGGYTF
TGTGCCAGCAGCGTCGAACCCGGGACTTTGGGAGGCTACACCTTC
>TRBV28|TRBJ2-7|NA|TRBD1
CASSPAWTGTNWEQYF
TGTGCCAGCAGTCCTGCCTGGACAGGGACAAATTGGGAGCAGTACTTC
>TRBV7-2|TRBJ1-2|NA|NA
CASSEFGGPVGYTF
TGTGCCAGCAGCGAATTCGGAGGGCCGGTTGGCTACACCTTC
>TRBV7-8|TRBJ1-5|NA|NA
CASSLEDSNQPQHF
TGTGCCAGCAGCTTAGAAGACAGCAATCAGCCCCAGCATTTT
>TRBV28|TRBJ1-3|NA|NA
CASNDRYSGNTIYF
TGTGCCAGCAATGACAGGTACTCTGGAAACACCATATATTTT
>TRBV4-3|TRBJ1-5|NA|NA
CASSQDSRQNQPQHF
TGCGCCAGCAGCCAAGATTCGAGACAGAATCAGCCCCAGCATTTT
>TRBV10-3|TRBJ1-3|NA|NA
CAISDPQGSGNTIYF
TGTGCCATCAGCGACCCACAGGGTTCTGGAAACACCATATATTTT
>TRBV4-2|TRBJ2-5|NA|TRBD2
CASSQTSGERQETQYF
TGTGCCAGCAGCCAAACAAGCGGGGAGCGCCAAGAGACCCAGTACTTC
>TRBV9|TRBJ2-1|NA|NA
CASSDTLAGNNEQFF
TGTGCCAGCAGCGATACCTTAGCCGGTAACAATGAGCAGTTCTTC
>TRBV9|TRBJ2-7|NA|NA
CASSVGLLSSYEQYF
TGTGCCAGCAGCGTTGGGCTTCTTAGCTCCTACGAGCAGTACTTC
>TRBV6-5|TRBJ1-3|NA|NA
CASSYSITVSGNTIYF
TGTGCCAGCAGTTACTCGATAACGGTCTCTGGAAACACCATATATTTT
>TRBV6-5|TRBJ2-5|NA|TRBD1
CASSPGTGEVETQYF
TGTGCCAGCAGCCCCGGGACAGGGGAGGTGGAGACCCAGTACTTC
>TRBV6-5|TRBJ1-1|NA|NA
CASSYSTPGNAEAFF
TGTGCCAGCAGTTACTCGACCCCGGGAAACGCTGAAGCTTTCTTT
>TRBV5-6|TRBJ1-2|NA|NA
CASSLVVGYGYTF
TGTGCCAGCAGCTTGGTGGTGGGCTATGGCTACACCTTC
>TRBV10-3|TRBJ1-1|NA|NA
CATGGQGPMNTEAFF
TGTGCCACCGGTGGCCAGGGACCCATGAACACTGAAGCTTTCTTT
>TRBV28|TRBJ1-2|NA|NA
CASTWAGRNYGYTF
TGTGCCAGCACCTGGGCAGGGAGAAACTATGGCTACACCTTC
>TRBV7-8|TRBJ2-5|NA|TRBD2
CASSLVPLAGEETQYF
TGTGCCAGCAGCTTAGTCCCTCTAGCGGGAGAAGAGACCCAGTACTTC
>TRBV4-1|TRBJ2-4|NA|NA
CASSQEPRGLIIQYF
TGCGCCAGCAGCCAAGAGCCTAGAGGGTTGATCATTCAGTACTTC
>TRBV28|TRBJ1-2|NA|NA
CASKGTLRTHGYTF
TGTGCCAGCAAAGGGACACTAAGAACGCATGGCTACACCTTC
>TRBV30|TRBJ1-1|NA|NA
CAWSAFGEAFF
TGTGCCTGGAGTGCCTTCGGTGAAGCTTTCTTT
>TRBV7-9|TRBJ1-1|NA|NA
CASSLRADTEAFF
TGTGCCAGCAGCTTACGGGCTGACACTGAAGCTTTCTTT
>TRBV9|TRBJ2-5|NA|NA
CASSVTGQMGQETQYF
TGTGCCAGCAGCGTTACGGGACAAATGGGGCAAGAGACCCAGTACTTC
>TRBV18|TRBJ2-3|NA|NA
CASSRDQKDTQYF
TGTGCCAGCTCACGGGATCAGAAGGATACGCAGTATTTT
>TRBV7-9|TRBJ1-1|few|TRBD1
CASSPGQGLEAFF
TGTGCCAGCAGCCCTGGACAGGGTCTTGAAGCTTTCTTT
>TRBV7-2|TRBJ2-1|NA|NA
CASSLPGADEQFF
TGTGCCAGCAGCTTGCCGGGGGCGGATGAGCAGTTCTTC
>TRBV7-2|TRBJ2-5|medium-sized|NA
CASSQQGLRGETQYF
TGTGCCAGCAGCCAACAGGGCCTTAGGGGGGAGACCCAGTACTTC
>TRBV10-3|TRBJ1-2|NA|NA
CAISESTGQGKGDTF
TGTGCCATCAGTGAGTCGACGGGGCAGGGTAAAGGAGACACCTTC
>TRBV18|TRBJ2-2|NA|NA
CASSRDTTGELFF
TGTGCCAGCTCACGGGACACCACCGGGGAGCTGTTTTTT
>TRBV27|TRBJ2-1|NA|NA
CASSSRVHGNEQFF
TGTGCCAGCAGTTCCCGGGTCCACGGGAATGAGCAGTTCTTC
>TRBV6-1|TRBJ1-4|NA|NA
CASSVGWNEKLFF
TGTGCCAGCAGTGTTGGATGGAATGAAAAACTGTTTTTT
>TRBV5-1|TRBJ1-2|NA|NA
CASSPSTDLSFPSYGYTF
TGCGCCAGCAGCCCAAGTACAGACCTTTCATTCCCATCATATGGCTACACCTTC
>TRBV19|TRBJ1-5|few|NA
CASSILSVYSNQPQHF
TGTGCCAGTAGTATACTATCAGTTTATAGCAATCAGCCCCAGCATTTT
>TRBV7-2|TRBJ1-5|few|NA
CASSLPGQPQHF
TGTGCCAGCAGCTTGCCAGGCCAGCCCCAGCATTTT
>TRBV5-1|TRBJ2-7|NA|NA
CASSLAGYSYEQYF
TGCGCCAGCAGCTTGGCAGGTTACTCCTACGAGCAGTACTTC
>TRBV27|TRBJ2-2|NA|NA
CASSRKNTGELFF
TGTGCCAGCAGTCGAAAAAACACCGGGGAGCTGTTTTTT
>TRBV6-4|TRBJ2-7|NA|NA
CASSEMGGSYEQYF
TGTGCCAGCAGTGAGATGGGTGGCTCCTACGAGCAGTACTTC